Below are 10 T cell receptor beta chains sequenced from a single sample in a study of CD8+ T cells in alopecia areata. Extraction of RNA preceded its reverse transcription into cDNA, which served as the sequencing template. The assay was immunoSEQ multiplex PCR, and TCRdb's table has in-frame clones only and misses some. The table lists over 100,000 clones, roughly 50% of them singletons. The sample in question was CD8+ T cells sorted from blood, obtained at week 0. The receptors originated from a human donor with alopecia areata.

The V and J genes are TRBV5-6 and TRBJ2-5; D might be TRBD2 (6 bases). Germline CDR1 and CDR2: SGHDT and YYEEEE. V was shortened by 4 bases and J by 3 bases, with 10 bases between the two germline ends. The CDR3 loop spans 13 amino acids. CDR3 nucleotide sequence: TGTGCCAGCAGCCCTCCTAGCGAAGAGACCCAGTACTTC. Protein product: CASSPPSEETQYF.

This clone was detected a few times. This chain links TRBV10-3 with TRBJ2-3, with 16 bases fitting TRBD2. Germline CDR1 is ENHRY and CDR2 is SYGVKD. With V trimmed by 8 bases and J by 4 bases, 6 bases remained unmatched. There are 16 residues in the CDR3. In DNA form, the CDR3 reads TGTGCCATCGCTGGGACTAGCGGGGGGGCAGCAGATACGCAGTATTTT. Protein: CAIAGTSGGAADTQYF.

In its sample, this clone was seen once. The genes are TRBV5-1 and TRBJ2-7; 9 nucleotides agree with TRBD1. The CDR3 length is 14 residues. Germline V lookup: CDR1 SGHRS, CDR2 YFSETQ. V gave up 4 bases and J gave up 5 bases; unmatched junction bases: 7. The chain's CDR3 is CASSPDRGSHEQYF. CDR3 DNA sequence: TGCGCCAGCAGCCCGGACAGGGGTTCCCACGAGCAGTACTTC.

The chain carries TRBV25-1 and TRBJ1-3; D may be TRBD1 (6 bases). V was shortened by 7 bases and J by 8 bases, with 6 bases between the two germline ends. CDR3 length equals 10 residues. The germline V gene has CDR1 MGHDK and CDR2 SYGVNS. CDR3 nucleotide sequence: TGTGCCAGCACAGGGGACACCATATATTTT. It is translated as CASTGDTIYF.

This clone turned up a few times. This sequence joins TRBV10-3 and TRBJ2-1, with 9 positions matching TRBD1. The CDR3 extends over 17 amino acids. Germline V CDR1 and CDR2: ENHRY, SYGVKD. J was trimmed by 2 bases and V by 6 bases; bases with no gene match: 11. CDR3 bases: TGTGCCATCAGGGACAGGGGAAATGTGCCACCCTACAATGAGCAGTTCTTC. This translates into CAIRDRGNVPPYNEQFF.

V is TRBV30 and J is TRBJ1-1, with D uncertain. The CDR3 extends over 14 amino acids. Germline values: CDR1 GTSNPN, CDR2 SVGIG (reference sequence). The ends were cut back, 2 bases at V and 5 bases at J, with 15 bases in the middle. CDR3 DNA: TGTGCCTGGAGTATACGTCAAGGGAGAACTGAAGCTTTCTTT. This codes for CAWSIRQGRTEAFF.

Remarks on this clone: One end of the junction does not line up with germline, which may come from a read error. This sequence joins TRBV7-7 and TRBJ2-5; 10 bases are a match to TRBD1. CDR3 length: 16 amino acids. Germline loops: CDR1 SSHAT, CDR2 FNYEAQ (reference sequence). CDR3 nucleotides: TGTGCTAGCAGCCCCCAGAAGGGGACAGGGGAGGAGACCCAGTACTTC. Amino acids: CASSPQKGTGEETQYF. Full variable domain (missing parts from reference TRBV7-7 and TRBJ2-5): GAGVSQSPRYKVTKRGQDVTLRCDPISSHATLYWYQQALGQGPEFLTYFNYEAQPDKSGLPSDRFSAERPEGSISTLTIQRTEQRDSAMYRCASSPQKGTGEETQYFGPGTRLLVL.

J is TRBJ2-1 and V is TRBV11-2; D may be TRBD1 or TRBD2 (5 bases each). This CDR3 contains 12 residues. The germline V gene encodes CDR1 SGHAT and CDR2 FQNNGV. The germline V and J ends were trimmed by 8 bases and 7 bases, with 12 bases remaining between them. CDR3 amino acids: CASLRGLNEQFF. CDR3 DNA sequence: TGTGCCAGCTTGAGGGGTCTAAATGAGCAGTTCTTC.

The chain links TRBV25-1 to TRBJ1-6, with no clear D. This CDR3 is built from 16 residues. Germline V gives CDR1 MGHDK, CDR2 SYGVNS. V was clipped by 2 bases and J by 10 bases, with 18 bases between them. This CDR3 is CASSETVAAYDSPLHF. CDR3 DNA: TGTGCCAGCAGTGAAACGGTGGCAGCCTATGACTCACCCCTCCACTTT.

CDR3 bases: TGTGCCAGCAGGTTACCGGGGCCTCAAGAGACCCAGTACTTC. This translates into CASRLPGPQETQYF. This chain uses TRBV7-2 with TRBJ2-5, with D perhaps TRBD1 or TRBD2 (5 bases each). This CDR3 is 14 amino acids long. Germline-derived CDR1 and CDR2 are SGHTA and FQGNSA. V shed 6 bases and J shed 2 bases, with 13 bases lying between them. Supplemented by reference TRBV7-2 and TRBJ2-5, the full variable domain reads GAGVSQSPSNKVTEKGKDVELRCDPISGHTALYWYRQSLGQGLEFLIYFQGNSAPDKSGLPSDRFSAERTGGSVSTLTIQRTQQEDSAVYLCASRLPGPQETQYFGPGTRLLVL.